This TCR beta chain was documented in a study of CD8+ T cells in alopecia areata. Described treatment: oral pan-JAK inhibitor, 5-10 mg twice daily. cDNA serving as the sequencing template came from extracted, reverse transcribed RNA. Generated by immunoSEQ multiplex PCR, the TCRdb table keeps only in-frame clones and is missing some. This table has approximately 100,000 clones, roughly 60% appearing once. V gave up 2 bases and J gave up 10 bases, with 8 bases separating them. Germline V gene lookup returns CDR1 GTSNPN and CDR2 SVGIG (reference sequence). The CDR3 extends over 10 amino acids. The source of this sequence is a human donor with alopecia areata. The sequenced sample was CD8+ T cells sorted from blood, obtained between weeks 55 and 65, from a patient treated with tofacitinib. The V call is TRBV30, the J call TRBJ1-1; no definite D call. CDR3 loop: CAWSSPPAFF. As DNA, the CDR3 is TGTGCCTGGAGTTCCCCACCAGCTTTCTTT.